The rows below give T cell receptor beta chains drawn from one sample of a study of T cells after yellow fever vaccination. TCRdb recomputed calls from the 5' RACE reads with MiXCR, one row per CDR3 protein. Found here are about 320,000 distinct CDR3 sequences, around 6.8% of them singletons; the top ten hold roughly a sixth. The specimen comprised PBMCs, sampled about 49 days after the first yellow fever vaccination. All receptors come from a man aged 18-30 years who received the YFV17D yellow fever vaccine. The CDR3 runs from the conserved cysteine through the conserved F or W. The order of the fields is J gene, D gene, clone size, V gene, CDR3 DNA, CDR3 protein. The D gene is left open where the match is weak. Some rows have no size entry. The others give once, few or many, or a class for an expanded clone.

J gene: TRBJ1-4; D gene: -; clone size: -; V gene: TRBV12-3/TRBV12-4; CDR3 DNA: TGTGCCAGCAGACCCGGGACATTGGGGGACAAACTGTTTTTT; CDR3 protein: CASRPGTLGDKLFF
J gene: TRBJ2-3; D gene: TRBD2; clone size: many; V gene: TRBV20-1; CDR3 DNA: TGCAGTGCTAGAGATGCTATCTTGGGATCTAGCGGGGGGGCCCTCAATACGCAGTATTTT; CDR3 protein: CSARDAILGSSGGALNTQYF
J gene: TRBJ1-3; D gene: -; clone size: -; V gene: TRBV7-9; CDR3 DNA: TGTGCCAGCAGCTCGTCAGGAAAGGGGCTCTCTGGAAACACCATATATTTT; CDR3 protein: CASSSSGKGLSGNTIYF
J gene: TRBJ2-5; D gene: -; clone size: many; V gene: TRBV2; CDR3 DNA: TGTGCCAGCAGCGCCGGGAGTGAGACCCAGTACTTC; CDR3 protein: CASSAGSETQYF
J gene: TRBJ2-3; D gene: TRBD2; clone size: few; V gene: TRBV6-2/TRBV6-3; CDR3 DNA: TGTGCCAGCAGACCGGGGGGAAGCACAGATACGCAGTATTTT; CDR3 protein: CASRPGGSTDTQYF
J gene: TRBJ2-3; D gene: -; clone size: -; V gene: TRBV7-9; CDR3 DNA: TGTGCCAGCAGCTTAGACAGGGTCCACACAGATACGCAGTATTTT; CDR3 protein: CASSLDRVHTDTQYF
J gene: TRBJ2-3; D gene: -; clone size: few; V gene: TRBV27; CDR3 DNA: TGTGCCAGCAGTTTAAAGTATCCCCCAGATACGCAGTATTTT; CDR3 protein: CASSLKYPPDTQYF
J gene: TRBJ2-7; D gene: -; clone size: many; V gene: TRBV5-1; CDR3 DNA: TGCGCCAGCACCTCAGATCCCAACTCCTACGAGCAGTACTTC; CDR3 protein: CASTSDPNSYEQYF
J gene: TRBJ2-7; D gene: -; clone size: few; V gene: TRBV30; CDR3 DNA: TGTGCCTGGAAAGGGACCGCGGGATTGGAGCAGTACTTC; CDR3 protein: CAWKGTAGLEQYF
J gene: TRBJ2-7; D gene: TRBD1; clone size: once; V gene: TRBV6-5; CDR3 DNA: TGTGCCAGCAGTTCGACAGGGGCCTCCTCCTACGAGCAGTACTTC; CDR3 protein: CASSSTGASSYEQYF
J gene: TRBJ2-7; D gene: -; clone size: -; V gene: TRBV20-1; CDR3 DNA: TGCAGTGCCTCCGCGGGTGAGACCCTTGTGGGGGAGCAGTACTTC; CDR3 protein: CSASAGETLVGEQYF
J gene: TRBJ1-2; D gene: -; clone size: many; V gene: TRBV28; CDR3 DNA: TGTGCCAGCAGTTTAGTTGGCAGGGCTAACTATGGCTACACCTTC; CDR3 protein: CASSLVGRANYGYTF
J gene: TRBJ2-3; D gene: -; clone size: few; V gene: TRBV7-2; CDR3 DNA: TGTGCCAGCAGTCACTGGTTAGTCCCCAGGACCACAGATACGCAGTATTTT; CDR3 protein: CASSHWLVPRTTDTQYF
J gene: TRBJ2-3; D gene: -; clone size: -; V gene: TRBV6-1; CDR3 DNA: TGTGCCAGCAGGAGCGGAGACAGCACAGATACGCAGTATTTT; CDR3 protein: CASRSGDSTDTQYF
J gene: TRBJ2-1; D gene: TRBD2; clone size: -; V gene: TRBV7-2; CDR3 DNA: TGTGCCAGCAAGCCCCACCTGACTAGCGGAAATGAGCAGTTCTTC; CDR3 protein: CASKPHLTSGNEQFF
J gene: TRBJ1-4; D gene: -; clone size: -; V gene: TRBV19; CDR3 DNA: TGTGCCAGCAACGCCTACAGGGACGGGAATGAAAAACTGTTTTTT; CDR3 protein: CASNAYRDGNEKLFF
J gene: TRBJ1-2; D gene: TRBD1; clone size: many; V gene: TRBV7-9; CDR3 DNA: TGTGCCAGCAGCTTAGGAGGGACAGGGGAAGGTGGCTACACCTTC; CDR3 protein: CASSLGGTGEGGYTF
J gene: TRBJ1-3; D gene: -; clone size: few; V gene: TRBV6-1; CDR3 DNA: TGTGCCAGCAGTCCCGGAGCTCACTCTGGAAACACCATATATTTT; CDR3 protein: CASSPGAHSGNTIYF
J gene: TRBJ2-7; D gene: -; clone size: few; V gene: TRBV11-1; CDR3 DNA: TGTGCCAGCAGCCCAAGGGTAACGTCGGACTACGAGCAGTACTTC; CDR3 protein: CASSPRVTSDYEQYF
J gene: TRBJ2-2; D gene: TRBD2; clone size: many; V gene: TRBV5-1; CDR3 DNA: TGCGCCAGCAGCTTGGATAGCGGGGGGTCCACCGGGGAGCTGTTTTTT; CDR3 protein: CASSLDSGGSTGELFF
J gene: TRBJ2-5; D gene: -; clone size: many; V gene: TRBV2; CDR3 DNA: TGTGCCAGCAGTGAAAGTCAGCGAGAGACCCAGTACTTC; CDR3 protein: CASSESQRETQYF
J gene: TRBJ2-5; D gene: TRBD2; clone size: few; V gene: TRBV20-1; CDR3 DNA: TGCAGTGCTAGTTTTCGCGGGGGGGCCTACGAGACCCAGTACTTC; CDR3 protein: CSASFRGGAYETQYF
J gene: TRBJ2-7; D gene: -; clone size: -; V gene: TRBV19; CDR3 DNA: TGTGCCAGTAGTATGGGCCAAGACTACGAGCAGTACTTC; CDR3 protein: CASSMGQDYEQYF
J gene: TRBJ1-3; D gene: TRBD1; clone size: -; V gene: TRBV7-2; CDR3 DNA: TGTGCCAGCAGGGGGACAGGAGTCGCAGGAAACACCATATATTTT; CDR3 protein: CASRGTGVAGNTIYF
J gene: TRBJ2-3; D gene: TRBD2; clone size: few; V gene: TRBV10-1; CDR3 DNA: TGCGCCAGCAGTGGACTAGCGGGGGTGGGCACAGATACGCAGTATTTT; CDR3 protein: CASSGLAGVGTDTQYF
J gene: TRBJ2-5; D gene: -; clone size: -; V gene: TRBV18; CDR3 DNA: TGTGCCAGCTTAACGGGGGAGACCCAGTACTTC; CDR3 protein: CASLTGETQYF
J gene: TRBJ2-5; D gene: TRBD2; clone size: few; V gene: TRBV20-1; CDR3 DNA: TGCAGTGCTAGTCCAAAGCGGGAGTTTCAAGAGACCCAGTACTTC; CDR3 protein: CSASPKREFQETQYF
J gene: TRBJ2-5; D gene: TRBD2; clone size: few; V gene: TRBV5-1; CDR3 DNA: TGCGCCAGCAGCCTGAGGGCTAGCGGGGGTAGCGTACAAGAGACCCAGTACTTC; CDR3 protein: CASSLRASGGSVQETQYF
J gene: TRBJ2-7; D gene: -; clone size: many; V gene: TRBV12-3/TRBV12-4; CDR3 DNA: TGTGCCAGCAGTCTTGGACGAAGCGAGCAGTACTTC; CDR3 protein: CASSLGRSEQYF
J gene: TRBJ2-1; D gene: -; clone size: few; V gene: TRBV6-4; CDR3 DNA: TGTGCCAGCAGTGAAAGGGCGGTTAGCTCCTACAATGAGCAGTTCTTC; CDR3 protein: CASSERAVSSYNEQFF
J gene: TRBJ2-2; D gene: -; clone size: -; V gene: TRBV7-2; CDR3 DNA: TGTGCCAGCAGCTACATGGGTTGGTCCGGGGAGCTGTTTTTT; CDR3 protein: CASSYMGWSGELFF
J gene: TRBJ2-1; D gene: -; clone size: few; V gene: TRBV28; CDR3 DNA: TGTGCCAGCAGATCTTCCCAATACAACTCCTACAATGAGCAGTTCTTC; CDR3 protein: CASRSSQYNSYNEQFF
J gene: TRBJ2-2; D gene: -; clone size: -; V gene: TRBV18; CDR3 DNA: TGTGCCAGCTCACCACCAATGGGGGATGTCACCGGGGAGCTGTTTTTT; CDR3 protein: CASSPPMGDVTGELFF
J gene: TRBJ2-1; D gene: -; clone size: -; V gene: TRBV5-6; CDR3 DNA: TGTGCCAGCAGCTTGGGGGGCGGGCACGGCAATGAGCAGTTCTTC; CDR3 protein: CASSLGGGHGNEQFF
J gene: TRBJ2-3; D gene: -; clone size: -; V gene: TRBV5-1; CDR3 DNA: TGCGCCAGTTCCTCCGGCCCAGATACGCAGTATTTT; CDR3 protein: CASSSGPDTQYF
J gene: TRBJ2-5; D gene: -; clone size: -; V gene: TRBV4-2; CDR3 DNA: TGTGCCAGCAGCCGGACGAGGGACTCCGAGAAGACCCAGTACTTC; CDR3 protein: CASSRTRDSEKTQYF
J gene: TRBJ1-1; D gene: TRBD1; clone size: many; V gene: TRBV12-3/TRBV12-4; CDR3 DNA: TGTGCCAGCAGCGTCAGGGGGGTGAACACTGAAGCTTTCTTT; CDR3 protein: CASSVRGVNTEAFF
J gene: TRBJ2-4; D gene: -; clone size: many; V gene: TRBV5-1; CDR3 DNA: TGCGCCAGCAGCTTGACCGGCGAGTTAGCCAAAAACATTCAGTACTTC; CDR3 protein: CASSLTGELAKNIQYF
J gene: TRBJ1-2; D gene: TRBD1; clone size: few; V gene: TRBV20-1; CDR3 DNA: TGCAGTGCTGAGGGGGCCCGGGCTAACTATGGCTACACCTTC; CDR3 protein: CSAEGARANYGYTF
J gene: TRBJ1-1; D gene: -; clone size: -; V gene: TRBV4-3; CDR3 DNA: TGCGCCAGCAGCCAAGAAGGCTTTGGAGGGGATAACACTGAAGCTTTCTTT; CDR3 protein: CASSQEGFGGDNTEAFF
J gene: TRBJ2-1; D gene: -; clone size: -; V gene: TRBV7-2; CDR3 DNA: TGTGCCAGCAGCTTAGCGCCCAGGCCTTCCTACAATGAGCAGTTCTTC; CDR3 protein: CASSLAPRPSYNEQFF
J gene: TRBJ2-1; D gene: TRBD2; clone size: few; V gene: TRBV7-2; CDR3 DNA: TGTGCCAGCAGCGTGACTAGCGGGCAAGAGCAGTTCTTC; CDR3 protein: CASSVTSGQEQFF
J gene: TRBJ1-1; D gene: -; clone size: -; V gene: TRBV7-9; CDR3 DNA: TGTGCCAGCAGAGTAGGGAACACTGAAGCTTTCTTT; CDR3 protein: CASRVGNTEAFF
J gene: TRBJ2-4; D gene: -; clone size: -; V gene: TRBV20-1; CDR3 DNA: TGCAGTGCTAGAAGGGGACCCAAAAACATTCAGTACTTC; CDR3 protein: CSARRGPKNIQYF
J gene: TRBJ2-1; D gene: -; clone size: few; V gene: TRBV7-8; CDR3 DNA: TGTGCCAGCAGCTCGCAGGGTTTCTACAATGAGCAGTTCTTC; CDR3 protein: CASSSQGFYNEQFF